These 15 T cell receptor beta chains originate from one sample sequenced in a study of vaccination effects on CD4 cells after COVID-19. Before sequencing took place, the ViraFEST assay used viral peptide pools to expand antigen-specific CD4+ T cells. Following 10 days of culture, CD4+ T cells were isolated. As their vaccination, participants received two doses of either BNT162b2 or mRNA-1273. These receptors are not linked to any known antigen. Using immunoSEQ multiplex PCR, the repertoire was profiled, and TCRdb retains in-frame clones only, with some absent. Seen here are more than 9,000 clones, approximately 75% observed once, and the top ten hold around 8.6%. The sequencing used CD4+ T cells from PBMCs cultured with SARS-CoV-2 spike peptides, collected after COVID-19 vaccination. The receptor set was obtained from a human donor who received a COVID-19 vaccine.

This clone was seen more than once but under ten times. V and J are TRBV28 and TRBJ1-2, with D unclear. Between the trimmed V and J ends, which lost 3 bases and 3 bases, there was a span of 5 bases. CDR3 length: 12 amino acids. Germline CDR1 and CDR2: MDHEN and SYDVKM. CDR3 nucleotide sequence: TGTGCCAGCAGTTTGACGGACTATGGCTACACCTTC. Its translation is CASSLTDYGYTF.

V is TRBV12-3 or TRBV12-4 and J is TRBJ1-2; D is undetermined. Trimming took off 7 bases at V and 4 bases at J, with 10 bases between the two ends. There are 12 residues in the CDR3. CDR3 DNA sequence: TGTGCCAGCATAGGACCCCTCTATGGCTACACCTTC. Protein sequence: CASIGPLYGYTF.

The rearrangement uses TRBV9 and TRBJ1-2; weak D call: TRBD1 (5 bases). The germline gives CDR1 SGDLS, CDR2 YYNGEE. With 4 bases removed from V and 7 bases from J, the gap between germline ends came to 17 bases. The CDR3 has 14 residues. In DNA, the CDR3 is TGTGCCAGCAGCTCCCGCTATGGGGCCGGTGGCTACACCTTC. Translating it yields CASSSRYGAGGYTF.

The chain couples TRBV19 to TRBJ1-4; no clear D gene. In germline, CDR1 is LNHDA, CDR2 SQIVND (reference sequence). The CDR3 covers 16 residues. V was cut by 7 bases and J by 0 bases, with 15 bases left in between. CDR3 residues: CASNNPGGATNEKLFF. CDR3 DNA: TGTGCCAGTAATAACCCCGGAGGTGCAACTAATGAAAAACTGTTTTTT.

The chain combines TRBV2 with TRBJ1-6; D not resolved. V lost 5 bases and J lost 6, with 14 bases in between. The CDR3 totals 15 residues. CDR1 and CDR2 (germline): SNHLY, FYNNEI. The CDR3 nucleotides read TGTGCCAGCAGTTCGAGGGAAACAGTTAATTCACCCCTCCACTTT. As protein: CASSSRETVNSPLHF.

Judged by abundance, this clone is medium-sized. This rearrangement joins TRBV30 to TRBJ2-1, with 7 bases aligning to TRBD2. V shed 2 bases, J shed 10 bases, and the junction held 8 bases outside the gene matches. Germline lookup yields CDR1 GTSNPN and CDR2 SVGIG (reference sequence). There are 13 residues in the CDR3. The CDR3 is CAWSLREGREQFF. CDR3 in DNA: TGTGCCTGGAGTCTGAGGGAGGGTAGGGAGCAGTTCTTC.

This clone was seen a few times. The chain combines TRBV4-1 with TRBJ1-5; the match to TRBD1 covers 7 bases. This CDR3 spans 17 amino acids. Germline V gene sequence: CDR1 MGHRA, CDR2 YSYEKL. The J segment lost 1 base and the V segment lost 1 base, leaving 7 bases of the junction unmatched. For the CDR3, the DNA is TGCGCCAGCAGCCAAGGCCCCCCACAGGGGAGCAATCAGCCCCAGCATTTT. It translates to CASSQGPPQGSNQPQHF.

The CDR3 DNA is TGTGCCAGCAGTGACTGGGGAGCGGGATCTAATGAGCAGTTCTTC. It encodes CASSDWGAGSNEQFF. The rearrangement links TRBV6-4 to TRBJ2-1, with 7 bases matching TRBD2. The trim removed 1 base at V and 7 bases at J, leaving 7 bases unmatched. CDR1 and CDR2 (germline): MRHNA, SNTAGT. The CDR3 loop spans 15 amino acids.

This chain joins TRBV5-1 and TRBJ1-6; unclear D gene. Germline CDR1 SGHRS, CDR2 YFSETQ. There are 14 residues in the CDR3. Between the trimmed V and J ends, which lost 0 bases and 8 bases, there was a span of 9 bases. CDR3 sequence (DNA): TGCGCCAGCAGCTTGGGGTCCAGAGATTCACCCCTCCACTTT. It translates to CASSLGSRDSPLHF.

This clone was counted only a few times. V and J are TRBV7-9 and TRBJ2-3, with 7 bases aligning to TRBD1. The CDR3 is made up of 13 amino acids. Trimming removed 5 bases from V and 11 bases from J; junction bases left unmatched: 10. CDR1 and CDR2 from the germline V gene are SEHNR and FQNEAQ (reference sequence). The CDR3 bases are TGTGCCAGCAGCAAGGGACAGCCTGGTGGGCAGTATTTT. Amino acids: CASSKGQPGGQYF. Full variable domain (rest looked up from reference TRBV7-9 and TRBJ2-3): DTGVSQNPRHKITKRGQNVTFRCDPISEHNRLYWYRQTLGQGPEFLTYFQNEAQLEKSRLLSDRFSAERPKGSFSTLEIQRTEQGDSAMYLCASSKGQPGGQYFGPGTRLTVL.

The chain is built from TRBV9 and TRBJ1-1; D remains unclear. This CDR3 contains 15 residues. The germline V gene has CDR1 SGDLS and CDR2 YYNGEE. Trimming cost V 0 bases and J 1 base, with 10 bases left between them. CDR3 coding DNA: TGTGCCAGCAGCGTAGGTCCCGATGCGAACACTGAAGCTTTCTTT. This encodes CASSVGPDANTEAFF.

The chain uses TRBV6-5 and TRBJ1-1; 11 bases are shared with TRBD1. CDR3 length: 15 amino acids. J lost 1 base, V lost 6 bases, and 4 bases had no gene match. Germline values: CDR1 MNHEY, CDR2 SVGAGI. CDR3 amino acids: CASRRTGGANTEAFF. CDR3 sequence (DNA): TGTGCCAGCAGGCGGACAGGGGGCGCGAACACTGAAGCTTTCTTT.

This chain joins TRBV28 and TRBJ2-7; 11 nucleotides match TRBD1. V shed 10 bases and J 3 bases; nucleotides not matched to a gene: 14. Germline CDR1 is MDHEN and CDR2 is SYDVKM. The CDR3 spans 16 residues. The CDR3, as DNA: TGTGCCACCAAGAGGAGCGCCGGGACAGGGGGCTACGAGCAGTACTTC. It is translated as CATKRSAGTGGYEQYF.

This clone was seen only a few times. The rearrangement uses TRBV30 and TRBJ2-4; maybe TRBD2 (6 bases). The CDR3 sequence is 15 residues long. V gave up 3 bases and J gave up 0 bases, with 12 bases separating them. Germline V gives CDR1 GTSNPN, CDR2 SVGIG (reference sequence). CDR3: CAWSSSELAKNIQYF. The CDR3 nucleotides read TGTGCCTGGAGCTCTAGCGAACTAGCCAAAAACATTCAGTACTTC. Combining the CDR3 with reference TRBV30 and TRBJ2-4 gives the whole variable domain SQTIHQWPATLVQPVGSPLSLECTVEGTSNPNLYWYRQAAGRGLQLLFYSVGIGQISSEVPQNLSASRPQDRQFILSSKKLLLSDSGFYLCAWSSSELAKNIQYFGAGTRLSVL.

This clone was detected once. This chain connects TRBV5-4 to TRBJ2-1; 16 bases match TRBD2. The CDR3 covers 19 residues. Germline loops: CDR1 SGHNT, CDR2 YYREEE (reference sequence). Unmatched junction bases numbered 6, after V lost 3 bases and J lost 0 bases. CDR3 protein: CASSSRGLAGGSSYNEQFF. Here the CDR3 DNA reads TGTGCCAGCAGCTCCCGGGGACTAGCGGGAGGGAGCTCCTACAATGAGCAGTTCTTC.